Sequencing of this T cell receptor (beta chain) was carried out in a study of blood T cell repertoires in COVID-19. As for the study in general: The cDNA or gDNA used as material had been derived from T cells, B-cell-depleted T cells, or PBMCs.

Original processing methods: Amplification from reference gene primers served as the basis for estimated nucleated cell counts. Sequencing was performed with immunoSEQ multiplex PCR; in TCRdb, only in-frame clones are kept and a portion is missing. V, J and clone size are those of that table, while D and trimming were read from the DNA. The top ten clones hold around 2.2% of a sample with 200,000 to 250,000 clones, roughly 88% of them seen once. This CDR3 comprises 15 residues. V was trimmed by 0 bases and J by 7 bases, leaving 16 bases between them. Germline V gene sequence: CDR1 SGHDT, CDR2 YYEEEE.

This chain connects TRBV5-6 to TRBJ1-1, with D unclear. This sequence was found in a man aged 25 to 40 who had recovered from COVID-19. Source material: peripheral blood. The CDR3 nucleotides are TGTGCCAGCAGCTTGGGGGTTGCAGGTTACGGTGAAGCTTTCTTT. It codes for CASSLGVAGYGEAFF.